These T cell receptor beta chains were read from a single sample in a study of cytomegalovirus exposure and HLA in healthy donors. Method: immunoSEQ multiplex PCR; TCRdb's copy keeps in-frame clones and lacks some. The sample has about 160,000 clones. The sample consisted of PBMCs. These receptors originate from a woman in her fifties or sixties in good health and CMV-seronegative. CDR3s include the opening cysteine and the closing phenylalanine or tryptophan. The order of the fields is J gene, V gene, D gene, CDR3 protein, CDR3 DNA. D genes are given only for firm matches.

TRBJ2-7	TRBV7-3	TRBD1	CASSLGQGAYEQYF	TGTGCCAGCAGCTTAGGCCAGGGGGCCTACGAGCAGTACTTC
TRBJ1-2	TRBV9	.	CASSVEPNYGYTF	TGTGCCAGCAGCGTAGAGCCTAACTATGGCTACACCTTC
TRBJ2-7	TRBV2	TRBD1	CASRSGTGVSYEQYF	TGTGCCAGCAGGTCCGGGACAGGGGTTTCCTACGAGCAGTACTTC
TRBJ1-2	TRBV5-6	.	CASSLGFQGVDYGYTF	TGTGCCAGCAGCTTGGGGTTTCAGGGCGTGGACTATGGCTACACCTTC
TRBJ1-5	TRBV19	.	CASSITPSLAGDQPQHF	TGTGCCAGTAGTATCACCCCCAGCCTTGCGGGGGATCAGCCCCAGCATTTT
TRBJ1-1	TRBV6-5	.	CASSGQVMNTEAFF	TGTGCCAGCAGTGGACAAGTCATGAACACTGAAGCTTTCTTT
TRBJ1-4	TRBV7-9	.	CASPVGPSNEKLFF	TGTGCCAGCCCTGTTGGGCCATCCAATGAAAAACTGTTTTTT
TRBJ1-3	TRBV28	.	CASSFGGYSGNTIYF	TGTGCCAGCAGTTTCGGCGGCTACTCTGGAAACACCATATATTTT
TRBJ2-1	TRBV5-1	.	CASSLGLADKGDEQFF	TGCGCCAGCAGCTTGGGGCTAGCGGACAAGGGGGATGAGCAGTTCTTC
TRBJ1-1	TRBV29-1	TRBD1	CSVARDSLNTEAFF	TGCAGCGTTGCCCGGGACAGCCTGAACACTGAAGCTTTCTTT
TRBJ2-2	TRBV27	.	CASSLSGHLTGELFF	TGTGCCAGCAGTTTATCGGGACACCTCACCGGGGAGCTGTTTTTT
TRBJ1-6	TRBV6-1	TRBD1	CAGSGGQVRGSPLHF	TGTGCCGGCAGTGGGGGACAGGTTAGGGGTTCACCCCTCCACTTT
TRBJ1-5	TRBV19	.	CASSMGTGVGSQPQHF	TGTGCCAGTAGCATGGGTACGGGGGTGGGTAGTCAGCCCCAGCATTTT
TRBJ1-1	TRBV10-3	.	CAISEGAFPKAFF	TGTGCCATCAGTGAGGGGGCGTTCCCTAAAGCTTTCTTT
TRBJ2-5	TRBV11-2	TRBD2	CASSFRTSGGRETQYF	TGTGCCAGCAGCTTCCGGACTAGCGGGGGTAGAGAGACCCAGTACTTC
TRBJ2-1	TRBV7-2	.	CASSPQVYNEQFF	TGTGCCAGCAGCCCACAGGTGTACAATGAGCAGTTCTTC
TRBJ1-3	TRBV6-1	.	CASSELQGLTIYF	TGTGCCAGCAGTGAGCTACAGGGTCTCACCATATATTTT
TRBJ2-7	TRBV11-2	.	CASSWSYEQYF	TGTGCCAGCAGCTGGAGCTACGAGCAGTACTTC
TRBJ2-3	TRBV5-1	TRBD1	CASSLLGGVLASTDTQYF	TGCGCCAGCAGCTTGCTAGGGGGCGTGTTGGCTAGCACAGATACGCAGTATTTT
TRBJ2-2	TRBV13	.	CASSAYRANTGELFF	TGTGCCAGCAGCGCCTACAGGGCTAACACCGGGGAGCTGTTTTTT
TRBJ2-7	TRBV5-1	.	CASSPSTAYEQYF	TGCGCCAGCAGCCCATCGACAGCCTACGAGCAGTACTTC
TRBJ2-3	TRBV29-1	TRBD1	CSVGWDRGRDTQYF	TGCAGCGTTGGGTGGGACAGGGGAAGAGATACGCAGTATTTT
TRBJ2-2	TRBV29-1	.	CSVSGWGATGELFF	TGCAGCGTTTCAGGTTGGGGCGCGACCGGGGAGCTGTTTTTT
TRBJ1-1	TRBV4-1	.	CASTFTVNTEAFF	TGCGCCAGCACCTTCACAGTGAACACTGAAGCTTTCTTT
TRBJ2-5	TRBV6-5	TRBD2	CASSLGAGGSRGTQYF	TGTGCCAGCAGTTTGGGGGCGGGGGGGTCGCGAGGGACCCAGTACTTC